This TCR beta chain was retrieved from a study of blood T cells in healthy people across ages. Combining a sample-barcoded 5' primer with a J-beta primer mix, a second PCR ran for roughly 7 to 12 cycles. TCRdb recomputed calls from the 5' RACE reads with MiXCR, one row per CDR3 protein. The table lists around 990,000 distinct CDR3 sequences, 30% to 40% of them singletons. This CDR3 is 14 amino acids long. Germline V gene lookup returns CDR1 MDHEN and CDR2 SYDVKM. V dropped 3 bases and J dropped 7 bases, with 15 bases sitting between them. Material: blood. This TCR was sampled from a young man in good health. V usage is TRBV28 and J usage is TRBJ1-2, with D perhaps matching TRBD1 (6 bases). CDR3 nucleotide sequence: TGTGCCAGCAGTTTCCCTATGACAGGCGGTGGCTACACCTTC. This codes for CASSFPMTGGGYTF.